This TCR beta chain emerged from a study of blood T cell repertoires in COVID-19. Looked up from germline, CDR1 is ENHRY and CDR2 is SYGVKD. The length of the CDR3 is 16 residues. V lost 6 bases, J lost 2 bases, and 14 bases lay in between. Generated by immunoSEQ multiplex PCR, the TCRdb table keeps only in-frame clones and is missing some. The repertoire includes under 200,000 clones, about 83% of them detected once, and 5.6% sits in the top ten. The sequencing sample was made of PBMCs or T cells enriched from blood (not recorded which). The chain couples TRBV10-3 to TRBJ2-6, with D possibly being TRBD1 (6 bases). The clonotype originates from a man aged 40-50 years with acute COVID-19. Here the CDR3 DNA reads TGTGCCATCAGCGACAGGAATATCGCTGGGGCCAACGTCCTGACTTTC. It translates to CAISDRNIAGANVLTF.